Listed below are T cell receptor beta chains from one sample, sequenced in a study of T cells in Graves' hyperthyroidism and ophthalmopathy. TCRdb itself ran the multiplex PCR reads through MiXCR, one entry per CDR3 protein. The sample includes about 350,000 distinct CDR3 sequences, roughly 15% of them seen just once. The sequenced material came from blood. The source of these receptors is an older woman with Graves' ophthalmopathy. CDR3s include the opening cysteine and the closing phenylalanine or tryptophan. The D gene is left open where the match is weak. Part of the rows lack a size; the others show once, few, many or a class for expanded clones.

J,size,V,D,DNA,CDR3
TRBJ2-2,.,TRBV4-2,.,TGTGCCAGCAGCCAAGATAGTGGTGGCGGGGAGCTGTTTTTT,CASSQDSGGGELFF
TRBJ2-7,many,TRBV5-1,TRBD1,TGCGCCAGCAGCTTGCTGGGACAGGGTACGCCCGAGCAGTACTTC,CASSLLGQGTPEQYF
TRBJ2-5,many,TRBV6-1,TRBD2,TGTGCCAGCAGTTACCGGGCTAGCGGGGGCCAAGAGACCCAGTACTTC,CASSYRASGGQETQYF
TRBJ2-1,many,TRBV28,TRBD2,TGTGCCAGCAGTAGTCGACTAGCGGGAGTAGACAATGAGCAGTTCTTC,CASSSRLAGVDNEQFF
TRBJ2-5,many,TRBV6-1,TRBD2,TGTGCCAGCAGTTACGTCCTAGCGGGAGGTGGGGAGACCCAGTACTTC,CASSYVLAGGGETQYF
TRBJ2-2,many,TRBV24-1,TRBD1,TGTGCCACCAGTGAACGTCAGGGGGTAAAGGACACCGGGGAGCTGTTTTTT,CATSERQGVKDTGELFF
TRBJ1-6,.,TRBV19,.,TGTGCCAGCGGGGGCGACCCTAGGGACCCATTCCCCCTCCACTTT,CASGGDPRDPFPLHF
TRBJ2-5,many,TRBV6-5,.,TGTGCCAGCAGTTACTCAAGACAGCAAGAGACCCAGTACTTC,CASSYSRQQETQYF
TRBJ2-5,many,TRBV20-1,TRBD2,TGCAGTGCTCGGCGGGAGGGCCGGGAGACCCAGTACTTC,CSARREGRETQYF
TRBJ2-1,few,TRBV7-9,TRBD2,TGTGCCAGCAGCCCAGGGAGGGCATCCTCCAATGAGCAGTTCTTC,CASSPGRASSNEQFF
TRBJ2-7,few,TRBV5-6,.,TGTGCCAGCAGCCGGGACCCCCTCGAGCAGTACTTC,CASSRDPLEQYF
TRBJ2-1,many,TRBV30,TRBD2,TGTGCCTGGAGAGAAGCGGGGCCGGCCAATGAGCAGTTCTTC,CAWREAGPANEQFF
TRBJ2-1,.,TRBV20-1,.,TGCAGTGCTAGAGATCAGGGGCCCCTTGTGCCGTTCTTC,CSARDQGPLVPFF
TRBJ2-7,many,TRBV5-1,.,TGCGCCAGCAGCTTGGACGGACAAAGCTCCTACGAGCAGTACTTC,CASSLDGQSSYEQYF
TRBJ2-3,many,TRBV7-3,TRBD2,TGTGCCAGCAGCAGCCTAGCGGGAGGAGGGCGAGATACGCAGTATTTT,CASSSLAGGGRDTQYF
TRBJ2-3,many,TRBV28,TRBD2,TGTGCCAGCAGTTCTCTAGCGGGCGAAAGCACAGATACGCAGTATTTT,CASSSLAGESTDTQYF